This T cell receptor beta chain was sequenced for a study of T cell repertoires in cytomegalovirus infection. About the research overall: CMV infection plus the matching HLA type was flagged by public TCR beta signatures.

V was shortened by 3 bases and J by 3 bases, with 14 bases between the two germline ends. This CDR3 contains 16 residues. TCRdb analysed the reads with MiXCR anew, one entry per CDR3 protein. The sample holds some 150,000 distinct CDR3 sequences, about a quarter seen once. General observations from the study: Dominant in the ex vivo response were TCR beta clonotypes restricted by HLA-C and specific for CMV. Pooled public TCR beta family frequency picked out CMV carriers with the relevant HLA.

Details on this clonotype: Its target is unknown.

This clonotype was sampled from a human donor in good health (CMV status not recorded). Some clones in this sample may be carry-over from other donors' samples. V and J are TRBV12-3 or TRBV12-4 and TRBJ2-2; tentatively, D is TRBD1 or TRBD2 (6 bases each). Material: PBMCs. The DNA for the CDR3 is TGTGCCAGCAGTTTCCCAGGGGAGGCGTACACCGGGGAGCTGTTTTTT. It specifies CASSFPGEAYTGELFF.